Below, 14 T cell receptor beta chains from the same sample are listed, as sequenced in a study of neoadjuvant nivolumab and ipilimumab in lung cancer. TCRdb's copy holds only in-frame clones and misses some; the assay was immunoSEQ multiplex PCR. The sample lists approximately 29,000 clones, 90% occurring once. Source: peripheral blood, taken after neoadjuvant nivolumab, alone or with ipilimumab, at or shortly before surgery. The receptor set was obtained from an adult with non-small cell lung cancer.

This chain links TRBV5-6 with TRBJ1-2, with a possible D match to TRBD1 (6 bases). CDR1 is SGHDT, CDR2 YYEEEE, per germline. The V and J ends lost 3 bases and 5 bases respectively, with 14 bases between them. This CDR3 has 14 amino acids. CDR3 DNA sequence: TGTGCCAGCAGCTCACAGGGATTCTTTTATGGCTACACCTTC. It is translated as CASSSQGFFYGYTF.

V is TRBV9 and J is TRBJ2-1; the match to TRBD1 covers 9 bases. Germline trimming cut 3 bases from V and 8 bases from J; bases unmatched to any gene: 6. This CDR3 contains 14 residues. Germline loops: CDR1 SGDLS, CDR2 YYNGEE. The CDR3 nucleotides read TGTGCCAGCAGCGCGACGGACAGGGGACATGAGCAGTTCTTC. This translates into CASSATDRGHEQFF.

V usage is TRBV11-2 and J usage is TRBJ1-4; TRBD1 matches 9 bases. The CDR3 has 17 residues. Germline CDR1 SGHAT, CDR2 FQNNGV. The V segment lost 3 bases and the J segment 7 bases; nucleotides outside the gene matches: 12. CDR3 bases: TGTGCCAGCAGCTTCGCACCGCCGGGACAGGGTTTTGAAAAACTGTTTTTT. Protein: CASSFAPPGQGFEKLFF.

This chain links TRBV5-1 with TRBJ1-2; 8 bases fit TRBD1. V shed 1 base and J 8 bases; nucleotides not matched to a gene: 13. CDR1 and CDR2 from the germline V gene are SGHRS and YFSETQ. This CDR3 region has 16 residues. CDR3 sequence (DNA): TGCGCCAGCAGCTTGAGCTCGGCTTGGACAGGGAACGGCTACACCTTC. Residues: CASSLSSAWTGNGYTF.

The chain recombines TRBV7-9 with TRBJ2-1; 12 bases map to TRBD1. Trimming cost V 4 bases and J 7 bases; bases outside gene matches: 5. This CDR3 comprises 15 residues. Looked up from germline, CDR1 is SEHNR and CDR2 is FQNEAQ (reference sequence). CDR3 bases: TGTGCCAGCAGCTCAGTGGGACAGGGGGCGAATGAGCAGTTCTTC. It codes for CASSSVGQGANEQFF.

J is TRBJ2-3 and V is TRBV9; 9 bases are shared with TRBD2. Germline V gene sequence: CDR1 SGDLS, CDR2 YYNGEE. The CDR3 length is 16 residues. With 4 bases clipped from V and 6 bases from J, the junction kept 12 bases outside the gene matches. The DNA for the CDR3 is TGTGCCAGCAGCCCCATTGGGCGGGGGGGGCGTGATACGCAGTATTTT. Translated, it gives CASSPIGRGGRDTQYF.

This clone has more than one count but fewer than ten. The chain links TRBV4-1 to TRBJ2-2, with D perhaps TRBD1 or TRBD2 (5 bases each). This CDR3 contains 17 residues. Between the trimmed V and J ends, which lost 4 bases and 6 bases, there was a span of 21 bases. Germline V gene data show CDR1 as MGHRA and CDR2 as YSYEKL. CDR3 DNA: TGCGCCAGCAGCCTCCTTGGGGCAAAACGGGGACCCGGGGAGCTGTTTTTT. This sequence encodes CASSLLGAKRGPGELFF.

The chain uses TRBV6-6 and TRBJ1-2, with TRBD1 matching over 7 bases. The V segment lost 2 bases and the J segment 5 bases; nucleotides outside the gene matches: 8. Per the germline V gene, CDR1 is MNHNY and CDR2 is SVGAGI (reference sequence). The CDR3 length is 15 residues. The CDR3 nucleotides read TGTGCCAGCAGTTACCGACAGGGCCTAGGATATGGCTACACCTTC. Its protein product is CASSYRQGLGYGYTF.

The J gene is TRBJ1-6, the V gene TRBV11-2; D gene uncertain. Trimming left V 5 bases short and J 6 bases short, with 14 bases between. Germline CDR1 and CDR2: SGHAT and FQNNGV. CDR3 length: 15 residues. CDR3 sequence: CASSLGTPSNSPLHF. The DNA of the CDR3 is TGTGCCAGCAGCCTCGGAACTCCCTCTAATTCACCCCTCCACTTT.

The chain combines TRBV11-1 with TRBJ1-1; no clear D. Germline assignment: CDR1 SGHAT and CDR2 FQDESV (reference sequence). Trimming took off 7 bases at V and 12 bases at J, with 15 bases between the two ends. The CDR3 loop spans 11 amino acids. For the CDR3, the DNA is TGTGCCAGCACACCAGGTCTTTTGACTTTCTTT. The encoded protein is CASTPGLLTFF.

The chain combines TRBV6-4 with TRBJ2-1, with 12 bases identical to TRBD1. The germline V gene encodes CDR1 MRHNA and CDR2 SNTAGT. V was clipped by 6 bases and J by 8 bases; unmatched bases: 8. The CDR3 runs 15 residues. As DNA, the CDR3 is TGTGCCAGCAGCCAAGGGACAGGGGGCTTGGATGAGCAGTTCTTC. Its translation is CASSQGTGGLDEQFF.

The CDR3 sequence is CASSRDSGGEETQYF. The CDR3 DNA follows: TGTGCCAGCAGCCGAGATAGCGGGGGGGAAGAGACCCAGTACTTC. The V call is TRBV4-2, the J call TRBJ2-5, with 11 bases identical to TRBD2. Germline trimming cut 4 bases from V and 3 bases from J; bases unmatched to any gene: 4. In germline, CDR1 is LGHNA, CDR2 YNFKEQ. The CDR3 consists of 15 residues.

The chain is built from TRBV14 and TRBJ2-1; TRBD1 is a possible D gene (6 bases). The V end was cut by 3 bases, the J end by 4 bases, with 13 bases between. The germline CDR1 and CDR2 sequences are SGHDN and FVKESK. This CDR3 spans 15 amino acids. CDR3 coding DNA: TGTGCCAGCAGCCACTACAGGGAGACATACAATGAGCAGTTCTTC. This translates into CASSHYRETYNEQFF.

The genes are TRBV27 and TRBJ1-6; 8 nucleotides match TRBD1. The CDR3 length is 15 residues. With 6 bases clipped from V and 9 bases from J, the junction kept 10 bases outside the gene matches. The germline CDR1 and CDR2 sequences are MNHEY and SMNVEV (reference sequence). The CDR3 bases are TGTGCCAGCAGGGCAGGGGGCATATACAGTTCACCCCTCCACTTT. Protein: CASRAGGIYSSPLHF.